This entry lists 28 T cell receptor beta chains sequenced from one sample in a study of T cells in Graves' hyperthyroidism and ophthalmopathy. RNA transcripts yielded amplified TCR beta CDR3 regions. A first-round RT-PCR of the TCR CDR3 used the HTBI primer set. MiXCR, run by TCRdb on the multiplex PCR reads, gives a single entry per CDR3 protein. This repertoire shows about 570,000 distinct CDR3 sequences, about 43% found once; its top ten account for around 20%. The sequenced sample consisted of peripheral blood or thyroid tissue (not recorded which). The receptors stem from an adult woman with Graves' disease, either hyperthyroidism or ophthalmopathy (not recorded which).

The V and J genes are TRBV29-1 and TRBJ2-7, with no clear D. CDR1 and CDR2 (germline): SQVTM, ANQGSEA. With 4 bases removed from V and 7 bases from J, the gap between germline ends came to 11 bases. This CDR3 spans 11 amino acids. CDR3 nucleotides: TGCAGCGTTGCTTTCTCGGTGGAGCAGTACTTC. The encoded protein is CSVAFSVEQYF.

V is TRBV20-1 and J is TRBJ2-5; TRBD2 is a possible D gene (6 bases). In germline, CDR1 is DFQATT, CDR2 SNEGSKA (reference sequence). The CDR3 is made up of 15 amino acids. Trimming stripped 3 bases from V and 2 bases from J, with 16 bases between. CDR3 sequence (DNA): TGCAGTGCTAGCGGGGCGAGCGGGCGTCAAGAGACCCAGTACTTC. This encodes CSASGASGRQETQYF.

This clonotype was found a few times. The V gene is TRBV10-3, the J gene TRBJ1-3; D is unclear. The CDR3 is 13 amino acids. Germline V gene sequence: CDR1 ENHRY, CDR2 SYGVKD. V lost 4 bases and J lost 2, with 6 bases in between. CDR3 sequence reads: CAISGTAGNTIYF. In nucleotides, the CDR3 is TGTGCCATCAGTGGAACAGCTGGAAACACCATATATTTT.

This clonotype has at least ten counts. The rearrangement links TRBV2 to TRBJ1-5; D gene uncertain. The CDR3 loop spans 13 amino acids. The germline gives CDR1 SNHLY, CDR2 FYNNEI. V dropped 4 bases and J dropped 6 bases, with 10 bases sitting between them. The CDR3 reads CASSAAKGQPQHF. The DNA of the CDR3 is TGTGCCAGCAGTGCCGCAAAGGGTCAGCCCCAGCATTTT.

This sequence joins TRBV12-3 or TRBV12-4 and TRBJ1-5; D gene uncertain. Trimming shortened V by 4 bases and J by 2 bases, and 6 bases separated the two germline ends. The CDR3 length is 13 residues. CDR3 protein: CASSSSRNQPQHF. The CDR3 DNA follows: TGTGCCAGCAGTTCGTCACGCAATCAGCCCCAGCATTTT.

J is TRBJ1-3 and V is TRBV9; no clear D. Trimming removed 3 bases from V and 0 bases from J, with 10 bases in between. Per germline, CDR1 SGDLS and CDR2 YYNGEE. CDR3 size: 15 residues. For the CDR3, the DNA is TGTGCCAGCAGCGCCGACATGAACTCTGGAAACACCATATATTTT. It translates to CASSADMNSGNTIYF.

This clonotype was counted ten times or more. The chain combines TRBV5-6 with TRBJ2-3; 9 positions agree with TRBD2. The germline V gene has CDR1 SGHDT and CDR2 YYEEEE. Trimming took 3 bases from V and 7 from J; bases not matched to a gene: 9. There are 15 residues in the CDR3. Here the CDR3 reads CASSWYSGSDYTQYF. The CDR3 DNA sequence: TGTGCCAGCAGCTGGTATAGCGGGAGTGACTATACGCAGTATTTT.

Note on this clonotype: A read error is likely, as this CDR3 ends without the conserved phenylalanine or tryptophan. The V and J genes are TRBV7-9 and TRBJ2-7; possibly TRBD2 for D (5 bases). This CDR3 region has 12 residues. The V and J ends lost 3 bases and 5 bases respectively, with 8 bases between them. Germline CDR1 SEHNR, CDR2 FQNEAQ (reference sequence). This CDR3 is CASSLRADEQYS. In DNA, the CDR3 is TGTGCCAGCAGCTTGAGGGCGGACGAGCAGTACTCC.

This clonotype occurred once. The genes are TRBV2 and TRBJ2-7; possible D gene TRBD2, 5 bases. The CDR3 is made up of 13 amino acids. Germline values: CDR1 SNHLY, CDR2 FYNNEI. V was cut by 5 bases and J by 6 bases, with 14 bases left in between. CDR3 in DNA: TGTGCCAGCAGTTCCCGAGGGAACTCCGAGCAGTACTTC. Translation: CASSSRGNSEQYF.

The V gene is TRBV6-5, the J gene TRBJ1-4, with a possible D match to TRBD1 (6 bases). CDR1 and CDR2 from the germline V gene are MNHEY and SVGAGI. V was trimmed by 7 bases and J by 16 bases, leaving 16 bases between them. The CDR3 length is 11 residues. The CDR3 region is CASISQGPRFF. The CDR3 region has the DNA TGTGCCAGCATTAGCCAGGGGCCTAGGTTTTTT.

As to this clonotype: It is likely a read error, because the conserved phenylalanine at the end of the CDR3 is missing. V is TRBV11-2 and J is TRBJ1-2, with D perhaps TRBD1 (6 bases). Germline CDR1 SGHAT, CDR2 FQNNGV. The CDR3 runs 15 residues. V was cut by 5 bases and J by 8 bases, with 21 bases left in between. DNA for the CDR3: TGTGCCAGCAGCCGAGGGGGACGGACCTCGGGAGGCTACACCCTC. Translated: CASSRGGRTSGGYTL.

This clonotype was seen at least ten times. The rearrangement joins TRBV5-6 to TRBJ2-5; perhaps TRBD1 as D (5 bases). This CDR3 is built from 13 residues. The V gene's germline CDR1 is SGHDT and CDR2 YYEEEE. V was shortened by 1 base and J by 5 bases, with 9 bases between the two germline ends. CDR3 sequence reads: CASSLTGYETQYF. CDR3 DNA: TGTGCCAGCAGCTTGACAGGATACGAGACCCAGTACTTC.

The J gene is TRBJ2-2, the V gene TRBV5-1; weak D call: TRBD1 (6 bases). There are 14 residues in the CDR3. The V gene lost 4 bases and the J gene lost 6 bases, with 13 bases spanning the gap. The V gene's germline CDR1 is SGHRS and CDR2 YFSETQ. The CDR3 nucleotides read TGCGCCAGCAGCGGGAGCAGGGGTTCCGGGGAGCTGTTTTTT. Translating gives CASSGSRGSGELFF. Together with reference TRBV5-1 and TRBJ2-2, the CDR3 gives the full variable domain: KAGVTQTPRYLIKTRGQQVTLSCSPISGHRSVSWYQQTPGQGLQFLFEYFSETQRNKGNFPGRFSGRQFSNSRSEMNVSTLELGDSALYLCASSGSRGSGELFFGEGSRLTVL.

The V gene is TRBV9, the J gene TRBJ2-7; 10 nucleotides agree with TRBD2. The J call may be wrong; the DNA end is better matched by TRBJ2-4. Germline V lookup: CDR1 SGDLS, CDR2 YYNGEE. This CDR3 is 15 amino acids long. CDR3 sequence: CASSDPPSGSDIQYF. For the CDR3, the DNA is TGTGCCAGCAGCGACCCCCCTAGCGGGAGTGACATTCAGTACTTC.

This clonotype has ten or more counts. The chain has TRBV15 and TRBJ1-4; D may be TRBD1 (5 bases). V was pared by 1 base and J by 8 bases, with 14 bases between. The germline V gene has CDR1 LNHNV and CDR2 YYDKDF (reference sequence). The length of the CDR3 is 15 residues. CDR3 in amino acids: CATSRVVWDREKLFF. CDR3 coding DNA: TGTGCCACCAGCAGAGTAGTCTGGGACCGGGAAAAACTGTTTTTT.

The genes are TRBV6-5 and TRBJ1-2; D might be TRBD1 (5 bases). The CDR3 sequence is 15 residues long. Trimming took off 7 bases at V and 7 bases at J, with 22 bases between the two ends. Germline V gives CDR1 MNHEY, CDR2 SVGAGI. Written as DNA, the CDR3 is TGTGCCAGCACCCCAAGTGGGGCAGGGAGTTTTGGCTACACCTTC. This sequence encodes CASTPSGAGSFGYTF.

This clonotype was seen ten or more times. The CDR3 DNA reads TGTGCCAGCGGCAGGGACTGGAACACTGAAGCTTTCTTT. Its protein is CASGRDWNTEAFF. J is TRBJ1-1 and V is TRBV6-1; D possibly corresponds to TRBD1 (5 bases). Germline CDR1 is MNHNS and CDR2 is SASEGT. The length of the CDR3 is 13 residues. V gave up 8 bases and J gave up 1 base, with 11 bases separating them.

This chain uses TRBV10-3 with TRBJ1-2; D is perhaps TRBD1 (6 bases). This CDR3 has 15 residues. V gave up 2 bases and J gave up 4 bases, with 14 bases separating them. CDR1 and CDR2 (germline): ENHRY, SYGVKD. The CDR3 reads CAISEPDSSLYGYTF. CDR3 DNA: TGTGCCATCAGTGAGCCGGACAGTTCTCTCTATGGCTACACCTTC.

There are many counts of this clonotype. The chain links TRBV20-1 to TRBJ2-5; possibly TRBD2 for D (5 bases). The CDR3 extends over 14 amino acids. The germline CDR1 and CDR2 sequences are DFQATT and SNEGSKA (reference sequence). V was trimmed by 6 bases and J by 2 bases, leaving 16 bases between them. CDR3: CSAPWLAGQETQYF. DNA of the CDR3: TGCAGTGCCCCTTGGCTAGCAGGACAAGAGACCCAGTACTTC.

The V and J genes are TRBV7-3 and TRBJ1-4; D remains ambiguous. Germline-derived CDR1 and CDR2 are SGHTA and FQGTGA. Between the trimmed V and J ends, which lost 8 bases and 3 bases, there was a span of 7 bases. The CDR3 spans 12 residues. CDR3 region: CASPKANEKLFF. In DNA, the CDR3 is TGTGCCAGCCCAAAGGCTAATGAAAAACTGTTTTTT.

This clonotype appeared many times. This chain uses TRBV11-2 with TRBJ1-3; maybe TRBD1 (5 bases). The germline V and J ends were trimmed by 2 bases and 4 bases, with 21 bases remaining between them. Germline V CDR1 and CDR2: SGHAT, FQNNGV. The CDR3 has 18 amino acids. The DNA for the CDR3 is TGTGCCAGCAGCTTAATCTTCTTCGGGCAGGGAGGCGGAAACACCATATATTTT. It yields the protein CASSLIFFGQGGGNTIYF.

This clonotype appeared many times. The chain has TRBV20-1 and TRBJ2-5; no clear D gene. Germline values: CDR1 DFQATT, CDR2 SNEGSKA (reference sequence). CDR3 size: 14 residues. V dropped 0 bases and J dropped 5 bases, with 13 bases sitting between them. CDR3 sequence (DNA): TGCAGTGCTAGAGACCCCCAAGCTGGGGAGACCCAGTACTTC. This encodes CSARDPQAGETQYF.

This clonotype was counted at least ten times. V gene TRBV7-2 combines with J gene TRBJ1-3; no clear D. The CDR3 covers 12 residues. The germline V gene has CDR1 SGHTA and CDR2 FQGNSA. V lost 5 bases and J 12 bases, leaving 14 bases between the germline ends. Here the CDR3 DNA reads TGTGCCAGCAGCGACACCGCCGGTGGCATATATTTT. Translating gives CASSDTAGGIYF.

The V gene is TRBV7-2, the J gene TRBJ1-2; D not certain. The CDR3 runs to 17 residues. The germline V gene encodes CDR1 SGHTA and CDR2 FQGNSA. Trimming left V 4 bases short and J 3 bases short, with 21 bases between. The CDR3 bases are TGTGCCAGCAGCTACTTAGCGGGGAGGTTTCGCGACTATGGCTACACCTTC. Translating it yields CASSYLAGRFRDYGYTF.

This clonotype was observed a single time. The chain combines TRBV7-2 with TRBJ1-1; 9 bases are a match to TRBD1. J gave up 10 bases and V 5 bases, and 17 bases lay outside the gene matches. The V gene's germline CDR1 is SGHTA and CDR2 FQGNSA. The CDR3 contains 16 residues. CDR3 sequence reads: CASSPAGQGSTGTAFF. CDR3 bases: TGTGCCAGCAGCCCAGCGGGACAGGGATCCACAGGGACAGCTTTCTTT.

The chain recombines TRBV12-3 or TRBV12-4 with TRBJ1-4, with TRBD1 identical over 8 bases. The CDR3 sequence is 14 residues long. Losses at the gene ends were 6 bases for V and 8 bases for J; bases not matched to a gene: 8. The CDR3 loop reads CASRTTGGGEKLFF. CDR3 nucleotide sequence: TGTGCCAGCAGAACAACAGGGGGAGGCGAAAAACTGTTTTTT.

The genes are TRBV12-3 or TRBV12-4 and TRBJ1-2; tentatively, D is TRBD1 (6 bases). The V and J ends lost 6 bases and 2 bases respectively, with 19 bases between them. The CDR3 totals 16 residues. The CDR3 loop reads CASRQGVEGTNYGYTF. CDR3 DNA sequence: TGTGCCAGCAGACAGGGAGTGGAGGGTACCAACTATGGCTACACCTTC.

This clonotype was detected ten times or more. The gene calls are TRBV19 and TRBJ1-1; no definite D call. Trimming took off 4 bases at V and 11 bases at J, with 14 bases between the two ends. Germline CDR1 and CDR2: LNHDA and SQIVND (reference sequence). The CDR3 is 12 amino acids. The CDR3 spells CASSTGPPRAFF. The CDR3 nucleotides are TGTGCCAGTAGTACAGGACCGCCGAGGGCTTTCTTT.